Given below is one TCR beta chain in context. Its antigen remains unidentified. No base quality values were provided; no much bigger clone lies one nucleotide off. V is cut by 3 bases and J by 5 bases, and the space between the germline ends is 13 bases. Its CDR3 holds 14 amino acids, cysteine through phenylalanine. Only the CDR3 portion is preserved as DNA: 42 bases, with reading frame beginning at the first base. The germline V gene supplies CDR1 SGHRS and CDR2 YFSETQ. Libraries came from 5' RACE. The listed sequencing device is NextSeq 500. In the TCR library protocol, unique molecular identifiers were attached to individual cDNA molecules to correct for PCR bias and sequencing error. Sequencing covered both TCR alpha and beta chains, and within each sample the abundances of alpha and beta sequences were tightly co-correlated. Per the original workflow: Decombinator V4 was used to annotate the V gene, J gene and CDR3 of the TCR sequences. Expanded TCRs were defined as changing significantly between any two time points under a Poisson model with p below 0.0001. Abundances of TCRs were expressed as counts per million after normalisation to the total number of TCRs sequenced in each sample. MAIT TCRs were defined by TRAV1-2 paired with TRAJ12, TRAJ20 or TRAJ33, and iNKT TCRs by TRAV10 paired with TRAJ18. VDJdb, accessed on 1 November 2021, was searched for TCRs annotated for CMV, EBV and SARS-CoV-2, and TCRs annotated for more than one antigen were excluded. The public reads were reanalyzed by TCRdb: fastp trimming at Q25, MiXCR alignment, in-frame beta chains only. A single entry per CDR3 protein holds the most common genes and DNA from its merged rows. What appears here as the V and J calls and clone size reflects TCRdb's work, not the paper's. This sample gives under 85,000 distinct CDR3 sequences in total; 9% to 13% of them show up just once. The ten largest clones represent 2.6% of the sample.

This entry is derived from a study of early T cells in non-severe SARS-CoV-2 infection (dated by TCRdb to about 2021). Regarding the complete study: Because TCR sequencing relied on bulk RNA taken from unsorted whole blood, pairing of alpha and beta chains was not possible. Study-level results and caveats: VDJdb matching was skewed toward anti-spike CD8 responses and likely underestimated virus-specific expansions by missing private and CD4 specificities.

The study was a case-control design nested within a healthcare worker cohort in London, UK, with weekly nasopharyngeal swab PCR tests and blood sampling. Healthcare workers were recruited during the week of the UK lockdown, between 23 and 31 March 2020, and followed weekly for up to 16 weeks. This receptor chain uses TRBV5-1 and TRBJ2-3; the D segment cannot be called with confidence. This TCR was sampled from an adult who was a healthcare worker with PCR-confirmed SARS-CoV-2 infection or an uninfected control (not recorded which). The sequenced sample was whole blood. The DNA reads as follows: TGCGCCAGCAGCTCCCCTGGGGAACGAGATACGCAGTATTTT. Its protein reads: CASSSPGERDTQYF.